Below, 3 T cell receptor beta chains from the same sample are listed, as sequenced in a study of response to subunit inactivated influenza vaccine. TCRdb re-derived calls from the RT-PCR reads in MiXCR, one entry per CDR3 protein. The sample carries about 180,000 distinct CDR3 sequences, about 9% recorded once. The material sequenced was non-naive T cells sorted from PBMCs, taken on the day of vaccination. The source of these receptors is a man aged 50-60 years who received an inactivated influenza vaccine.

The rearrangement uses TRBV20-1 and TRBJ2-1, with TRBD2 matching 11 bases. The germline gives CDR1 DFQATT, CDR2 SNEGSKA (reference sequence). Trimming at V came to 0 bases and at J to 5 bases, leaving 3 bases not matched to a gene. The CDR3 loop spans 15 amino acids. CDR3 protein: CSARELAGVNNEQFF. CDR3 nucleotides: TGCAGTGCTAGAGAACTAGCGGGAGTAAACAATGAGCAGTTCTTC.

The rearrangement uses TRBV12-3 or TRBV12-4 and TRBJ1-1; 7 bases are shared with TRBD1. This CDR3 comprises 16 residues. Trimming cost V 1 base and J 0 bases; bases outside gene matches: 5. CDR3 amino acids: CASSLGRGRMNTEAFF. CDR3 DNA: TGTGCCAGCAGTTTAGGGAGGGGGCGAATGAACACTGAAGCTTTCTTT.

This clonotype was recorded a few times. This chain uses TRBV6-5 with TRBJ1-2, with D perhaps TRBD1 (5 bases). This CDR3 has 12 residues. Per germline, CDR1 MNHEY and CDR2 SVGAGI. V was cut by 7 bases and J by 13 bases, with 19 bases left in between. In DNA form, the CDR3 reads TGTGCCAGCACCCCGGGGAGGGGCAGGTTCACCTTC. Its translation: CASTPGRGRFTF.